This is a list of T cell receptor beta chains from one sample in a study of blood T cell repertoires in COVID-19. This table comes from immunoSEQ multiplex PCR, and its TCRdb copy is limited to in-frame clones, with some not included. The sample lists 300,000 to 350,000 clones, roughly 86% occurring once. Source material: peripheral blood. The receptors shown here come from a woman in her sixties or seventies with COVID-19, enrolled during active disease. CDR3s include the opening cysteine and the closing phenylalanine or tryptophan. The D gene is left open where the match is weak. The listing skips clone size in some rows; elsewhere it reads once, few, many or a size class.

>few|TRBV24-1|.|TRBJ1-2
CATSDSGGGDYGYTF
TGTGCCACCAGTGATTCCGGGGGGGGTGACTATGGCTACACCTTC
>few|TRBV10-3|TRBD1|TRBJ1-5
CAISTGTGGPGSNQPQHF
TGTGCCATCAGTACCGGGACAGGGGGCCCGGGGAGCAATCAGCCCCAGCATTTT
>few|TRBV7-2|.|TRBJ2-3
CASSLTRDLGADTQYF
TGTGCCAGCAGCTTAACCAGGGATTTGGGCGCAGATACGCAGTATTTT
>.|TRBV20-1|.|TRBJ1-4
CSAGRSEKLFF
TGCAGTGCGGGGCGGAGTGAAAAACTGTTTTTT
>.|TRBV27|.|TRBJ1-2
CASSFSVVGGHGYTF
TGTGCCAGCAGTTTTTCCGTCGTGGGGGGACATGGCTACACCTTC
>.|TRBV25-1|TRBD1|TRBJ2-7
CASVRQGASYEQYF
TGTGCCAGCGTCAGACAGGGGGCATCCTACGAGCAGTACTTC
>.|TRBV6-5|.|TRBJ2-7
CASPVAPVLNEQYF
TGTGCCAGCCCGGTCGCCCCTGTTCTCAACGAGCAGTACTTC
>.|TRBV27|TRBD1|TRBJ1-1
CASSLQGGYTEAFF
TGTGCCAGCAGTTTACAGGGGGGCTACACTGAAGCTTTCTTT
>.|TRBV5-6|.|TRBJ1-1
CASSFGGTNTEAFF
TGTGCCAGCAGCTTTGGGGGGACCAACACTGAAGCTTTCTTT
>.|TRBV2|.|TRBJ2-2
CAPSDAGITNTGELFF
TGTGCCCCCAGTGACGCGGGGATTACGAACACCGGGGAGCTGTTTTTT
>.|TRBV3-1/TRBV3-2|.|TRBJ1-1
CASSQDGAGVVDTEAFF
TGTGCCAGCAGCCAAGATGGGGCAGGGGTGGTGGACACTGAAGCTTTCTTT
>.|TRBV7-2|TRBD2|TRBJ2-1
CASSIISGGAGNEQFF
TGTGCCAGCAGCATAATTAGCGGGGGGGCCGGGAATGAGCAGTTCTTC
>.|TRBV30|.|TRBJ1-3
CAWSSTGNTIYF
TGTGCCTGGAGTTCAACTGGAAACACCATATATTTT
>.|TRBV6-2/TRBV6-3|.|TRBJ2-2
CASSSSGELFF
TGTGCCAGCAGTTCATCCGGGGAGCTGTTTTTT
>.|TRBV5-1|.|TRBJ1-5
CASSLEGSNQPQHF
TGCGCCAGCAGCTTAGAGGGATCCAATCAGCCCCAGCATTTT
>.|TRBV7-2|TRBD1|TRBJ1-5
CASVTGAGNQPQHF
TGTGCCAGCGTGACAGGGGCGGGCAATCAGCCCCAGCATTTT
>.|TRBV18|.|TRBJ2-6
CASSPGGNGANVLTF
TGTGCCAGCTCACCAGGGGGGAACGGGGCCAACGTCCTGACTTTC
>.|TRBV4-3|.|TRBJ2-5
CASSPGQGGSHETQYF
TGCGCCAGCAGCCCAGGACAGGGAGGGTCCCATGAGACCCAGTACTTC
>.|TRBV5-1|.|TRBJ1-1
CASSFSGTVNTEAFF
TGCGCCAGCAGCTTTTCAGGGACTGTGAACACTGAAGCTTTCTTT
>.|TRBV19|TRBD2|TRBJ2-5
CASSALTSGVEETQYF
TGTGCCAGTAGTGCCCTTACTAGCGGGGTTGAAGAGACCCAGTACTTC
>.|TRBV5-4|TRBD1|TRBJ1-2
CASSKGGTGGSYGYTF
TGTGCCAGCAGCAAAGGGGGGACAGGGGGCAGCTATGGCTACACCTTC
>.|TRBV4-1|TRBD1|TRBJ2-7
CASSQGQGAYYEQYF
TGCGCCAGCAGCCAAGGACAGGGGGCGTACTACGAGCAGTACTTC
>.|TRBV9|.|TRBJ2-7
CASSVAGGDTYEQYF
TGTGCCAGCAGCGTAGCGGGCGGGGATACCTACGAGCAGTACTTC
>.|TRBV18|TRBD1|TRBJ1-3
CASSKDRVGNTIYF
TGTGCCAGCTCAAAGGACAGGGTCGGAAACACCATATATTTT
>.|TRBV20-1|.|TRBJ1-2
CSASTPGLTYGYTF
TGCAGTGCTAGTACTCCAGGGTTGACCTATGGCTACACCTTC
>.|TRBV27|.|TRBJ1-3
CASSLKESGNTIYF
TGTGCCAGCAGTTTAAAAGAGTCTGGAAACACCATATATTTT
>.|TRBV29-1|.|TRBJ1-2
CSVEDRGAQDYGYTF
TGCAGCGTTGAAGATCGGGGGGCACAGGACTATGGCTACACCTTC
>once|TRBV5-4|TRBD2|TRBJ2-5
CASSPGGDLAQYF
TGTGCCAGCAGCCCCGGGGGGGACTTAGCTCAGTACTTC
>once|TRBV3-1/TRBV3-2|.|TRBJ2-7
CASSLSGGRIYEQYF
TGTGCCAGCAGTCTCTCCGGGGGTAGAATCTACGAGCAGTACTTC
>.|TRBV21-1|.|TRBJ1-1
CASSTSQGRQAFF
TGTGCCAGCAGCACTTCTCAGGGAAGGCAAGCTTTCTTT
>.|TRBV5-1|TRBD2|TRBJ2-7
CASSFTSGGAGTSYEQYF
TGCGCCAGCAGCTTTACTAGCGGGGGGGCCGGGACCTCCTACGAGCAGTACTTC
>.|TRBV4-3|TRBD1|TRBJ2-7
CASSQEWDSSYEQYF
TGCGCCAGCAGCCAAGAGTGGGACAGCTCCTACGAGCAGTACTTC
>.|TRBV5-1|TRBD1|TRBJ2-5
CASSSGQGIGETQYF
TGCGCCAGCAGCTCGGGACAGGGGATTGGAGAGACCCAGTACTTC
>.|TRBV18|TRBD1|TRBJ1-2
CASSPGQGPTNYGYTF
TGTGCCAGCTCACCTGGACAGGGCCCTACTAACTATGGCTACACCTTC
>few|TRBV12-3/TRBV12-4|.|TRBJ1-6
CASTQEGSPLHF
TGTGCCAGCACCCAGGAGGGTTCACCCCTCCACTTT
>.|TRBV28|.|TRBJ1-5
CASYRSVGSNQPQHF
TGTGCCAGTTACAGGTCCGTGGGGAGCAATCAGCCCCAGCATTTT
>.|TRBV6-1|.|TRBJ2-7
CASSDQAHTYEQYF
TGTGCCAGCAGTGACCAGGCACACACCTACGAGCAGTACTTC
>.|TRBV7-9|.|TRBJ2-3
CASRTNTDTQYF
TGTGCCAGCAGGACAAACACAGATACGCAGTATTTT
>.|TRBV6-5|.|TRBJ2-7
CASSFQGRSEQYF
TGTGCCAGCAGTTTCCAGGGCCGGTCCGAGCAGTACTTC
>.|TRBV2|.|TRBJ2-3
CASSYPGGLGTDTQYF
TGTGCCAGCAGTTACCCCGGGGGGCTCGGGACAGATACGCAGTATTTT
>.|TRBV4-1|TRBD2|TRBJ2-1
CASSQDIAGLSEQFF
TGCGCCAGCAGCCAAGATATAGCGGGGTTGAGTGAGCAGTTCTTC
>.|TRBV13|TRBD1|TRBJ1-2
CASSSRTGAGGYTF
TGTGCCAGCAGCTCAAGGACAGGGGCGGGTGGCTACACCTTC